A selection of T cell receptor beta chains follows, all from one sample in a study of shared clonotypes between healthy human individuals. Only in-frame clones appear in the TCRdb table, and some are missing; sequencing was by immunoSEQ multiplex PCR. The data contain some 2 million clones, approximately 94% of them seen just once; the ten biggest clones take up less than 1.5%. The sample comprised naive CD8+ T cells sorted from blood. Receptor source: a young man in good health. The CDR3 runs from the conserved cysteine through the conserved F or W. D genes are given only for firm matches. Not all rows give a size; the values are once, few, many and, for expanded clones, a class.

>TRBJ2-7|TRBV4-3|NA|NA
TGCGCCAGCAGCCAAGATCTAGGGGGGGATGGGCCTGGAGCCTACGAGCAGTACTTC
CASSQDLGGDGPGAYEQYF
>TRBJ2-1|TRBV5-4|NA|NA
TGTGCCAGCAGCTTACTGGGCGATGAGCAGTTCTTC
CASSLLGDEQFF
>TRBJ2-1|TRBV27|TRBD1|NA
TGTGCCAGCAGTTTATCGAAAGGGACAGGGGCCAATGAGCAGTTCTTC
CASSLSKGTGANEQFF
>TRBJ2-1|TRBV7-7|TRBD2|NA
TGTGCTAGCAGCCTATTTGGCGGGAGCTCCTACAATGAGCAGTTCTTC
CASSLFGGSSYNEQFF
>TRBJ1-1|TRBV13|NA|NA
TGTGCCAGCCGCATAGGGAACACTGAAGCTTTCTTT
CASRIGNTEAFF
>TRBJ1-1|TRBV13|NA|NA
TGTGCCAGCAGCTCGACATCAGGAACTGAAGCTTTCTTT
CASSSTSGTEAFF
>TRBJ2-7|TRBV5-6|NA|NA
TGTGCCAGCAGCTCCCATTCCTACGAGCAGTACTTC
CASSSHSYEQYF
>TRBJ2-7|TRBV7-2|NA|NA
TGTGCCAGCAGCGTAAGCGTCTCCTACGAGCAGTACTTC
CASSVSVSYEQYF
>TRBJ2-1|TRBV9|NA|NA
TGTGCCAGCAGCGTAGGGGTAGCGTGGACCAATGAGCAGTTCTTC
CASSVGVAWTNEQFF
>TRBJ1-4|TRBV28|NA|NA
TGTGCCACCAGGGACCTCAATGAAAAACTGTTTTTT
CATRDLNEKLFF
>TRBJ2-7|TRBV4-3|NA|NA
TGCGCCAGCAGCCACTGGGACGGCTACGAGCAGTACTTC
CASSHWDGYEQYF
>TRBJ2-7|TRBV5-1|TRBD1|once
TGCGCCAGCAGCCACCGGGACAGCTCCTACGAGCAGTACTTC
CASSHRDSSYEQYF
>TRBJ1-3|TRBV7-9|TRBD1|NA
TGTGCCAGCACCCCCTGGGGGGGACAGGGGCCAAACACCATATATTTT
CASTPWGGQGPNTIYF
>TRBJ1-1|TRBV4-3|NA|NA
TGCGCCAGCAGCCCCTTAGTAGGATTGAACACTGAAGCTTTCTTT
CASSPLVGLNTEAFF
>TRBJ2-5|TRBV28|NA|NA
TGTGCCAGCAGTCCGACCGGGGGGCAGCAAGAGACCCAGTACTTC
CASSPTGGQQETQYF
>TRBJ1-5|TRBV7-9|NA|NA
TGTGCCAGCAGCTTCGGGGTGAATCAGCCCCAGCATTTT
CASSFGVNQPQHF
>TRBJ1-2|TRBV5-6|TRBD1|NA
TGTGCCAGCACAGGGGGAAGCTATGGCTACACCTTC
CASTGGSYGYTF
>TRBJ2-7|TRBV11-2|TRBD1|NA
TGTGCCAGCAGCCCTTGGACAGGGGGCGGTTACGAGCAGTACTTC
CASSPWTGGGYEQYF
>TRBJ2-1|TRBV6-1|NA|NA
TGTGCCAGCAGTGAACCCGAAACTTCTCCCTCCTACAATGAGCAGTTCTTC
CASSEPETSPSYNEQFF
>TRBJ1-5|TRBV4-1|NA|NA
TGCGCCAGCAGCCAAGATCGAGGGAATCAGCCCCAGCATTTT
CASSQDRGNQPQHF
>TRBJ2-5|TRBV11-2|NA|NA
TGTGCCAGCAGCCGGGGTGACCAAGAGACCCAGTACTTC
CASSRGDQETQYF
>TRBJ2-3|TRBV7-9|NA|NA
TGTGCCAGCAGCTTGGATGGGCGGGGGCCCACAGATACGCAGTATTTT
CASSLDGRGPTDTQYF
>TRBJ2-2|TRBV5-6|TRBD1|NA
TGTGCCAGCAGCTTCAGACAGGGGATGAACACCGGGGAGCTGTTTTTT
CASSFRQGMNTGELFF
>TRBJ1-6|TRBV5-6|TRBD1|NA
TGTGCCAGCAGCTTGGGGGGGACAGGCGGTTCACCCCTCCACTTT
CASSLGGTGGSPLHF
>TRBJ2-3|TRBV27|NA|NA
TGTGCCAGCAGTTTAGTCCCGGACACTAGCACAGATACGCAGTATTTT
CASSLVPDTSTDTQYF
>TRBJ2-3|TRBV4-1|TRBD2|NA
TGCGCCAGCAGCCAAGAAGGGACTAGCCCCCATTATACGCAGTATTTT
CASSQEGTSPHYTQYF
>TRBJ1-5|TRBV2|NA|few
TGTGCCAGCAGTGAGGGGCAGGGCTATCAGCCCCAGCATTTT
CASSEGQGYQPQHF
>TRBJ1-2|TRBV4-2|NA|NA
TGTGCCAGCAGCCAAGAGCTATTGGGGGACCGAGTGATTCTTGTGCCGGGCGGCTACACCTTC
CASSQELLGDRVILVPGGYTF